This T cell receptor beta chain was captured by sequencing in a study of T cell changes during pregnancy in multiple sclerosis (dated by TCRdb to between 2018 and 2021). Concerning the study at large: The study examined how the T cell repertoire changed over the course of pregnancy in women with multiple sclerosis.

Libraries were built with the immunoSEQ multiplex PCR assay. What TCRdb holds here is the immuneACCESS table cut down to in-frame rearrangements. Part of the clones is not present; checked against another copy, under half of the missing clones reflect an unresolved V gene, and the others are unexplained. For this sample the table gives about 80,000 clones, of which approximately 94% were detected only once. Around 0.2% of the sample belongs to the ten largest clones. This clone was seen a handful of times. The clone's antigen remains unknown. At one end, the junction sequence differs from germline, possibly due to a read error. This receptor was taken from a female donor with multiple sclerosis, enrolled in a pregnancy study. Here the sequenced sample was CD4+ T cells from peripheral blood mononuclear cells, taken before pregnancy.

CDR3 region: CATSRVDSTWELFF. The nucleotide sequence reads TGTGCCACCAGCAGGGTGGACTCCACCTGGGAGCTGTTTTTT. The chain was built from TRBV15 and TRBJ2-2, and perhaps TRBD2 as D gene, on 5 matching bases. The CDR1 and CDR2 encoded by the germline V gene (reference sequence) are LNHNV and YYDKDF. From the cysteine up to the phenylalanine, the CDR3 has a length of 14 residues. Just the 42-base CDR3 DNA is kept, in frame starting at base 1.